Sequencing of this T cell receptor (beta chain) was carried out in a study of post-analysis software for immune sequencing data. Study-wide findings and caveats: The study found significantly lower normalized Chao1 diversity in multiple sclerosis patients than in controls.

Included in the TCR beta cDNA libraries were unique molecular identifiers. TCRdb fed the PCR reads into MiXCR, producing one record per CDR3 protein. The data show roughly 800,000 distinct CDR3 sequences, with approximately 44% seen just once and 4.9% held by the top ten. This clonotype has just a few counts. Its antigen is still unknown. The germline gene is not matched at one end of the junction; a read error may be the cause. This sequence was found in a girl aged 10-17 years with multiple sclerosis. Sequencing was done on a sample of blood.

In nucleotides, the CDR3 is TGCAGCGTTAAAGACCCCGAGGACTATGGCTACACCTTC. Translation gives CSVKDPEDYGYTF. The rearrangement joins TRBV29-1 to TRBJ1-2; no clear D. Germline loops: CDR1 SQVTM, CDR2 ANQGSEA. CDR3 length: 13 amino acids. Full variable domain (remainder filled in from reference TRBV29-1 and TRBJ1-2): SAVISQKPSRDICQRGTSLTIQCQVDSQVTMMFWYRQQPGQSLTLIATANQGSEATYESGFVIDKFPISRPNLTFSTLTVSNMSPEDSSIYLCSVKDPEDYGYTFGSGTRLTVV.